These T cell receptor beta chains were read from a single sample in a study of blood T cell repertoires in COVID-19. This table comes from immunoSEQ multiplex PCR, and its TCRdb copy is limited to in-frame clones, with some not included. The sample has approximately 70,000 clones, approximately 83% seen once. Sequencing was carried out using peripheral blood. Source of these receptors: a woman in her fifties or sixties with acute or convalescent COVID-19. CDR3s include the opening cysteine and the closing phenylalanine or tryptophan.

>TRBJ2-2|TRBV3-1/TRBV3-2
CASTTSGVNTGELFF
>TRBJ2-2|TRBV11-3
CASSFLTASGGPGDTGELFF
>TRBJ1-1|TRBV6-5
CASTETGRTEAFF
>TRBJ2-7|TRBV6-5
CASTTGNFGEQYF
>TRBJ1-1|TRBV6-6
CASSNDRGREAFF
>TRBJ1-1|TRBV2
CASRGTMNTEAFF
>TRBJ1-6|TRBV3-1/TRBV3-2
CASSPTGGQGTPLHF
>TRBJ2-3|TRBV10-3
CAISPPGQRTDTQYF
>TRBJ2-7|TRBV5-1
CASSAGLAGGYEQYF
>TRBJ1-1|TRBV20-1
CSASSVASTVNTEAFF
>TRBJ1-5|TRBV6-1
CASSESTGSNQPQHF
>TRBJ1-1|TRBV19
CASSGGGLNTEAFF
>TRBJ1-2|TRBV15
CATSRDMGRGGDGYTF
>TRBJ1-2|TRBV12-3/TRBV12-4
CASSLSYGYTF
>TRBJ1-2|TRBV19
CASSGDRGPNGYTF
>TRBJ1-6|TRBV7-9
CASSLTVTRNNSPLHF
>TRBJ2-7|TRBV10-1
CASSGNSYEQYF
>TRBJ2-3|TRBV24-1
CATSVTGQRDTQYF
>TRBJ1-2|TRBV5-1
CASSLTGDAYAF
>TRBJ1-5|TRBV2
CASSADKAGNQPQHF
>TRBJ1-4|TRBV14
CASSLLRGGTNEKLFF
>TRBJ1-5|TRBV12-3/TRBV12-4
CASSLDRVQPQHF
>TRBJ2-5|TRBV13
CASSLAKRAAEETQYF
>TRBJ1-3|TRBV2
CASSVQGYAGNTIYF
>TRBJ1-2|TRBV5-1
CASSLVGQGAGYTF
>TRBJ1-2|TRBV9
CASSSGQGFVYGYTF
>TRBJ2-3|TRBV11-2
CASSLEGTSSADTQYF
>TRBJ2-1|TRBV7-3
CASSRTSGSYNEQFF